These T cell receptor beta chains were read from a single sample in a study of blood T cell repertoires in COVID-19. Some clones are missing from TCRdb's copy, which holds only in-frame ones; the method was immunoSEQ multiplex PCR. Here the sample spans about 200,000 clones, 83% being singletons. Sequencing was carried out using PBMCs or T cells enriched from blood (not recorded which). The receptors shown here come from a woman between 50 and 59 years old who had been exposed to COVID-19. CDR3s include the opening cysteine and the closing phenylalanine or tryptophan. A D gene is named only where the DNA matches it firmly. Rows give clone size only sometimes, using once, few, many, or a class for an expanded clone.

D gene	clone size	J gene	V gene	CDR3 length	CDR3 DNA	CDR3 protein
TRBD2	.	TRBJ2-1	TRBV6-6	14	TGTGCCAGCAGTTATCCAGCTAGCGGGGAGAGGCAGTTCTTC	CASSYPASGERQFF
TRBD2	.	TRBJ2-1	TRBV18	14	TGTGCCAGCTCAACTAGCGGGGGGGCCGGGGAGCAGTTCTTC	CASSTSGGAGEQFF
.	few	TRBJ1-1	TRBV9	14	TGTGCCAGCAGCGTAGGGGCAGACGGCACTGAAGCTTTCTTT	CASSVGADGTEAFF
TRBD2	.	TRBJ2-1	TRBV15	14	TGTGCCACCAGCAGAGATCGGGGGGTGAATGAGCAGTTCTTC	CATSRDRGVNEQFF
TRBD2	.	TRBJ2-5	TRBV5-1	14	TGCGCCAGCAGCCCAGGACTAGCAGGCGAGACCCAGTACTTC	CASSPGLAGETQYF
TRBD1	.	TRBJ2-5	TRBV7-2	16	TGTGCCAGCAGCTCAGGGGGGACAGGGGGCGGAAAGACCCAGTACTTC	CASSSGGTGGGKTQYF
.	.	TRBJ1-2	TRBV5-5	14	TGTGCCAGCAGCTCTGGCGGCCTGAGCTATGGCTACACCTTC	CASSSGGLSYGYTF
.	.	TRBJ1-2	TRBV11-2	16	TGTGCCAGCAGCTTAGGGCGCGTCAGGGTCGTCTCGGGCTACACCTTC	CASSLGRVRVVSGYTF
.	.	TRBJ1-2	TRBV15	16	TGTGCCACCAGCAGAGATGCGGAGCAGTTTATGTATGGCTACACCTTC	CATSRDAEQFMYGYTF
.	few	TRBJ1-5	TRBV2	15	TGTGCCAGCAGTGATACCAGGGTGAGCAATCAGCCCCAGCATTTT	CASSDTRVSNQPQHF
TRBD2	.	TRBJ2-1	TRBV24-1	15	TGTGCCACTGGACTAGCGGGGGGAAGCTACAATGAGCAGTTCTTC	CATGLAGGSYNEQFF
.	few	TRBJ2-5	TRBV15	17	TGTGCCACCAGCAGAGGAAGTTTAGCGGCGGGGCGGGAGACCCAGTACTTC	CATSRGSLAAGRETQYF
.	.	TRBJ2-7	TRBV5-1	10	TGCGCCAACACAGGGAAGGTTTCCTTCTTC	CANTGKVSFF
.	.	TRBJ1-2	TRBV29-1	13	TGCAGCGTTGAAGATCAAAGCAGGGTAGGCTACACCTTC	CSVEDQSRVGYTF
.	once	TRBJ2-2	TRBV7-2	15	TGTGCCAGCAGCTCCGGCTGGGCGTTCACCGGGGAGCTGTTTTTT	CASSSGWAFTGELFF
TRBD1	few	TRBJ1-1	TRBV5-1	15	TGCGCCAGCAGCTTAGACAGGGCGAGCAACACTGAAGCTTTCTTT	CASSLDRASNTEAFF
.	.	TRBJ2-2	TRBV12-3/TRBV12-4	12	TGTGCCAGCGGGAGCTACACCGGGGAGCTGTTTTTT	CASGSYTGELFF
.	.	TRBJ1-1	TRBV4-1	15	TGCGCCAGCAGCCGAGGGGAGGGATCGAACACTGAAGCTTTCTTT	CASSRGEGSNTEAFF
.	.	TRBJ1-1	TRBV13	15	TGTGCCAGCAGCTTGACCCGTCGGGGGGAGCCTGAAGCTTTCTTT	CASSLTRRGEPEAFF
TRBD1	.	TRBJ1-1	TRBV27	15	TGTGCCAGCCGAATTCCGGGACAGGGGGCAACTGAAGCTTTCTTT	CASRIPGQGATEAFF
.	.	TRBJ2-7	TRBV10-3	14	TGTGCCATCAGTGAGGAGGGAGGCTCCTACGAGCAGTACTTC	CAISEEGGSYEQYF
.	.	TRBJ2-4	TRBV4-1	14	TGCGCCAGCAGCCAGCAGGCGGGCCCGGCTCCCCAGTACTTC	CASSQQAGPAPQYF
TRBD1	.	TRBJ2-7	TRBV27	15	TGTGCCAGCAGTTTATATTGGGGACAGGGGACCGAGCAGTACTTC	CASSLYWGQGTEQYF
.	.	TRBJ1-6	TRBV7-2	16	TGTGCCAGCAGCTTCCCCTCGAGAATTTATAATTCACCCCTCCACTTT	CASSFPSRIYNSPLHF
.	.	TRBJ1-1	TRBV6-5	11	TGTGCCAGCATCCGGGGTTATGAAGCTTTCTTT	CASIRGYEAFF
.	.	TRBJ2-5	TRBV7-6	15	TGTGCCAGCAGCTTGACGACTCAACCTCGAGAGACCCAGTACTTC	CASSLTTQPRETQYF
.	.	TRBJ1-1	TRBV25-1	15	TGTGCCAGCAGTGAATATCAGGCGGGGATCACTGAAGCTTTCTTT	CASSEYQAGITEAFF
.	.	TRBJ2-6	TRBV5-4	16	TGTGCCAGCAGCTTGTGGGGGCCGCCTGGGGCCAACGTCCTGACTTTC	CASSLWGPPGANVLTF
TRBD1	.	TRBJ1-4	TRBV3-1/TRBV3-2	18	TGTGCCAGCAGCCACTCCCGGGACAGGGGAGCGGGCGGAGAAAAACTGTTTTTT	CASSHSRDRGAGGEKLFF
.	.	TRBJ1-2	TRBV12-3/TRBV12-4	13	TGTGCCAGCAGTTTAGCGCGAGAGGGAGGCTACACCTTC	CASSLAREGGYTF
.	few	TRBJ2-3	TRBV2	17	TGTGCCAGCAGCCCCCGGCAGCGGCAAACCAGCACAGATACGCAGTATTTT	CASSPRQRQTSTDTQYF
.	.	TRBJ1-4	TRBV10-3	15	TGTGCCATCAGTGATAAGGCGGCGACTAATGAAAAACTGTTTTTT	CAISDKAATNEKLFF
.	few	TRBJ2-1	TRBV4-2	15	TGTGCCAGCAGCCAAGGGGGGAGGTCCTACAATGAGCAGTTCTTC	CASSQGGRSYNEQFF
TRBD2	.	TRBJ2-3	TRBV7-6	17	TGTGCCAGCAGCTTAGGACTAGCGGGGGTAGAGGCAGATACGCAGTATTTT	CASSLGLAGVEADTQYF
.	.	TRBJ1-3	TRBV5-4	14	TGTGCCAGCAGCTTTGGGGGCGCAAAAAACACCATATATTTT	CASSFGGAKNTIYF
TRBD1	.	TRBJ1-2	TRBV3-1/TRBV3-2	18	TGTGCCAGCAGCCCTTATTCACTATCCGGGACAGGGGGCGATGGCTACACCTTC	CASSPYSLSGTGGDGYTF